This entry lists 4 T cell receptor beta chains sequenced from one sample in a study of regulatory T cells in long-lasting Graves disease. Sequencing libraries for TCR beta were prepared with iRepertoire HTBI primers and Arm-PCR of CDR3 regions. TCRdb analysed the multiplex PCR reads with MiXCR anew, one entry per CDR3 protein. In the table there are around 400,000 distinct CDR3 sequences, around 15% of which are singletons. Stated time point: newly diagnosed GD, antithyroid drugs for less than 3 months. PBMC-derived RNA was used for the TCR library. Sequencing was performed on peripheral blood mononuclear cells (PBMCs), taken at new diagnosis, from a patient treated with antithyroid drugs. The receptor set was obtained from a female donor with Graves disease.

This clonotype was picked up many times. This chain uses TRBV20-1 with TRBJ1-1, with D perhaps TRBD1 (5 bases). V was cut by 5 bases and J by 1 base, with 11 bases left in between. This CDR3 has 13 amino acids. The germline CDR1 and CDR2 sequences are DFQATT and SNEGSKA (reference sequence). CDR3 protein: CSAQRGANTEAFF. In DNA, the CDR3 is TGCAGTGCTCAACGGGGCGCGAACACTGAAGCTTTCTTT.

This clonotype was seen at least ten times. The V call is TRBV10-1, the J call TRBJ2-1, with 9 bases aligning to TRBD2. The CDR3 totals 15 residues. V was pared by 2 bases and J by 9 bases, with 8 bases of the junction left unmatched. Germline loops: CDR1 WNHNN, CDR2 SYGVQD (reference sequence). The CDR3 region is CASSEKAGGLSEQFF. The CDR3 DNA follows: TGCGCCAGCAGTGAGAAAGCGGGGGGACTCAGTGAGCAGTTCTTC.

This clonotype was found a few times. This chain uses TRBV29-1 with TRBJ2-1, with 8 bases matching TRBD2. Germline V gives CDR1 SQVTM, CDR2 ANQGSEA. V trimming: 6 bases; J trimming: 8 bases; junction bases outside the gene matches: 9. The CDR3 is 13 residues long. The chain's CDR3 is CSVPGLVFHEQFF. The CDR3, as DNA: TGCAGCGTACCGGGACTAGTGTTTCATGAGCAGTTCTTC.

This clonotype has ten or more counts. The chain links TRBV6-1 to TRBJ1-1; maybe TRBD1 (5 bases). The V end was cut by 6 bases, the J end by 4 bases, with 21 bases between. There are 16 residues in the CDR3. The germline V gene encodes CDR1 MNHNS and CDR2 SASEGT. The CDR3 nucleotides read TGTGCCAGCAGGAGAGACCTTGGGGGGACCCTCACTGAAGCTTTCTTT. Translating gives CASRRDLGGTLTEAFF.